This entry lists 28 T cell receptor beta chains sequenced from one sample in a study of cytotoxic CD8 clonotypes in ibrutinib-treated CLL. Only in-frame clones appear in the TCRdb table, and some are missing; sequencing was by immunoSEQ multiplex PCR. The profile shows almost 85,000 clones, around 84% of them singletons. The sequenced sample was PBMCs, obtained before ibrutinib treatment. Every receptor here comes from a human donor with chronic lymphocytic leukemia.

The chain has TRBV7-2 and TRBJ2-2, with D possibly being TRBD1 or TRBD2 (6 bases each). Looked up from germline, CDR1 is SGHTA and CDR2 is FQGNSA. V was trimmed by 5 bases and J by 4 bases, leaving 23 bases between them. The CDR3 covers 18 residues. The CDR3 region has the DNA TGTGCCAGCAGCGCGGACCCCGGGGGCCCTGATTTCACCGGGGAGCTGTTTTTT. Its translation: CASSADPGGPDFTGELFF.

As DNA, the CDR3 is TGTGCCAGCAGTTTAGAGGGTTGGGGGAACACTGAAGCTTTCTTT. This encodes CASSLEGWGNTEAFF. This chain joins TRBV27 and TRBJ1-1; D not resolved. The germline V gene encodes CDR1 MNHEY and CDR2 SMNVEV (reference sequence). The CDR3 covers 15 residues. V was shortened by 2 bases and J by 1 base, with 11 bases between the two germline ends.

V gene TRBV9 combines with J gene TRBJ2-7; 8 bases are shared with TRBD2. The V segment lost 7 bases and the J segment 3 bases; nucleotides outside the gene matches: 12. CDR1 and CDR2 (germline): SGDLS, YYNGEE. The CDR3 runs 15 residues. For the CDR3, the DNA is TGTGCCAGCGCCCCAGATGCGACTAGCGTCTACGAGCAGTACTTC. It codes for CASAPDATSVYEQYF. The full variable domain, completed using reference TRBV9 and TRBJ2-7, is DSGVTQTPKHLITATGQRVTLRCSPRSGDLSVYWYQQSLDQGLQFLIQYYNGEERAKGNILERFSAQQFPDLHSELNLSSLELGDSALYFCASAPDATSVYEQYFGPGTRLTVT.

In its sample, this clone was seen a few times. The gene calls are TRBV28 and TRBJ2-2, with D unclear. Trimming took off 1 base at V and 1 base at J, with 4 bases between the two ends. Per germline, CDR1 MDHEN and CDR2 SYDVKM. This CDR3 spans 14 amino acids. DNA of the CDR3: TGTGCCAGCAGTTTATTGCAGAACACCGGGGAGCTGTTTTTT. Encoded protein: CASSLLQNTGELFF.

The V call is TRBV2, the J call TRBJ2-1; D might be TRBD1 or TRBD2, each matching 5 bases. CDR1 SNHLY and CDR2 FYNNEI come from the germline V gene. Deletions cut 6 bases from V and 6 bases from J, with 15 bases between. The CDR3 has 14 residues. This chain's CDR3 is CASSDLVRGNEQFF. The CDR3 DNA follows: TGTGCCAGCAGCGATCTGGTGAGGGGCAATGAGCAGTTCTTC.

In DNA, the CDR3 is TGTGCCAGTTGCGAACAGGGCGTGGACACTGAAGCTTTCTTT. As protein: CASCEQGVDTEAFF. The chain is built from TRBV19 and TRBJ1-1, with a possible D match to TRBD1 (6 bases). V lost 8 bases, J lost 3 bases, and 16 bases lay in between. This CDR3 comprises 14 residues. CDR1 is LNHDA, CDR2 SQIVND, per germline (reference sequence).

This rearrangement joins TRBV19 to TRBJ1-2, with 8 bases that match TRBD1. The CDR3 length is 15 residues. V lost 5 bases, J lost 4 bases, and 9 bases stayed unmatched. Germline assignment: CDR1 LNHDA and CDR2 SQIVND (reference sequence). The CDR3 region has the DNA TGTGCCAGTAGTCCCTCGGGACAGGCGATCTATGGCTACACCTTC. It encodes CASSPSGQAIYGYTF.

J is TRBJ2-2 and V is TRBV7-3; D is undetermined. CDR3 length equals 12 residues. In germline, CDR1 is SGHTA, CDR2 FQGTGA. Trimming pared 5 bases from V and 8 bases from J, leaving 9 bases between. This CDR3 reads CASSPKGGELFF. In DNA, the CDR3 is TGTGCCAGCAGCCCCAAAGGAGGGGAGCTGTTTTTT. Variable domain in full (rest from reference TRBV7-3 and TRBJ2-2): GAGVSQTPSNKVTEKGKYVELRCDPISGHTALYWYRQSLGQGPEFLIYFQGTGAADDSGLPNDRFFAVRPEGSVSTLKIQRTERGDSAVYLCASSPKGGELFFGEGSRLTVL.

The chain links TRBV9 to TRBJ2-7; a weak D match, TRBD2 (5 bases). The CDR3 is made up of 14 amino acids. Germline CDR1 and CDR2: SGDLS and YYNGEE. V lost 4 bases, J lost 4 bases, and 15 bases lay in between. CDR3 region: CASSNSGIRYEQYF. CDR3 nucleotides: TGTGCCAGCAGCAACTCGGGAATCCGGTACGAGCAGTACTTC. Drawing the rest from reference TRBV9 and TRBJ2-7, the complete variable domain is DSGVTQTPKHLITATGQRVTLRCSPRSGDLSVYWYQQSLDQGLQFLIQYYNGEERAKGNILERFSAQQFPDLHSELNLSSLELGDSALYFCASSNSGIRYEQYFGPGTRLTVT.

The chain employs TRBV19 and TRBJ2-7; D tentatively reads TRBD1 or TRBD2 (7 bases each). The CDR3 is 15 amino acids. From germline, CDR1 is LNHDA and CDR2 SQIVND (reference sequence). V dropped 5 bases and J dropped 2 bases, with 16 bases sitting between them. Here the CDR3 reads CASSAKQGRAYEQYF. CDR3 nucleotides: TGTGCCAGTAGTGCCAAACAGGGGAGGGCCTACGAGCAGTACTTC.

This chain links TRBV28 with TRBJ2-2, with D possibly being TRBD1 (6 bases). There are 14 residues in the CDR3. Trimming took off 8 bases at V and 3 bases at J, with 13 bases between the two ends. Per the germline V gene, CDR1 is MDHEN and CDR2 is SYDVKM. The CDR3 reads CASLLQGYTGELFF. In DNA form, the CDR3 reads TGTGCCAGCCTACTCCAGGGGTACACCGGGGAGCTGTTTTTT.

This chain uses TRBV5-4 with TRBJ2-1; TRBD1 might be the D (6 bases). The CDR3 runs 16 residues. Germline CDR1 and CDR2: SGHNT and YYREEE (reference sequence). Trimming left V 4 bases short and J 2 bases short, with 16 bases between. The CDR3 nucleotides read TGTGCCAGCAGCACCAATGTGGACAGAGCCTACAATGAGCAGTTCTTC. Its protein is CASSTNVDRAYNEQFF.

The chain couples TRBV4-3 to TRBJ2-1; D gene uncertain. The CDR3 is 15 residues long. CDR1 is LGHNA, CDR2 YSLEER, per germline. The V end was cut by 4 bases, the J end by 6 bases, with 16 bases between. This CDR3 reads CASSLGGLAGNEQFF. Here the CDR3 DNA reads TGCGCCAGCAGCCTTGGCGGCTTAGCTGGCAATGAGCAGTTCTTC.

The rearrangement uses TRBV7-9 and TRBJ1-4; the match to TRBD1 covers 9 bases. This CDR3 spans 14 amino acids. V shed 5 bases and J 8 bases; nucleotides not matched to a gene: 6. Germline CDR1 is SEHNR and CDR2 is FQNEAQ (reference sequence). The CDR3 reads CASSPRTGEEKLFF. CDR3 DNA: TGTGCCAGCAGCCCAAGGACAGGGGAGGAAAAACTGTTTTTT. Full variable domain (remainder filled in from reference TRBV7-9 and TRBJ1-4): DTGVSQNPRHKITKRGQNVTFRCDPISEHNRLYWYRQTLGQGPEFLTYFQNEAQLEKSRLLSDRFSAERPKGSFSTLEIQRTEQGDSAMYLCASSPRTGEEKLFFGSGTQLSVL.

The chain recombines TRBV5-1 with TRBJ2-5, with 10 positions matching TRBD2. Germline CDR1 SGHRS, CDR2 YFSETQ. V lost 4 bases, J lost 5 bases, and 11 bases stayed unmatched. The CDR3 is 16 residues long. CDR3 residues: CASSPRAGGPGETQYF. The CDR3 region has the DNA TGCGCCAGCAGCCCCCGAGCGGGAGGGCCGGGGGAGACCCAGTACTTC.

This clone is a singleton in its sample. The CDR3 loop is CASSPGLVGEQFF. The CDR3 nucleotides are TGTGCCAGCAGTCCAGGACTAGTTGGTGAGCAGTTCTTC. The chain couples TRBV6-6 to TRBJ2-1, with 7 bases identical to TRBD2. After removal of 5 bases from V and 9 bases from J, the junction contained 7 bases not matched to a gene. The CDR3 extends over 13 amino acids. Germline assignment: CDR1 MNHNY and CDR2 SVGAGI (reference sequence).

The genes are TRBV7-2 and TRBJ2-1; TRBD2 matches at 13 bases. V was pared by 5 bases and J by 6 bases, with 4 bases of the junction left unmatched. The CDR3 is 15 amino acids. From germline, CDR1 is SGHTA and CDR2 FQGNSA. CDR3 residues: CASSRGLAGVNEQFF. In DNA, the CDR3 is TGTGCCAGCAGCCGTGGACTAGCGGGAGTCAATGAGCAGTTCTTC.

The rearrangement joins TRBV30 to TRBJ1-5; D is unclear. V was trimmed by 0 bases and J by 0 bases, leaving 9 bases between them. CDR1 GTSNPN and CDR2 SVGIG come from the germline V gene (reference sequence). The CDR3 extends over 15 amino acids. CDR3 amino acids: CAWSVQVSSNQPQHF. The CDR3 coding sequence is TGTGCCTGGAGTGTACAAGTCTCTAGCAATCAGCCCCAGCATTTT.

The rearrangement uses TRBV28 and TRBJ2-7; 8 nucleotides line up with TRBD1. The CDR3 has 14 amino acids. The germline V gene encodes CDR1 MDHEN and CDR2 SYDVKM. V trimming: 6 bases; J trimming: 3 bases; junction bases outside the gene matches: 7. This CDR3 is CASSRVDRVYEQYF. As DNA, the CDR3 is TGTGCCAGCAGCCGGGTGGACAGGGTCTACGAGCAGTACTTC.

The chain uses TRBV6-1 and TRBJ1-1; D remains ambiguous. V lost 7 bases to trimming and J lost 4 bases, with 16 bases between them. The CDR3 has 14 residues. Germline-derived CDR1 and CDR2 are MNHNS and SASEGT. CDR3 in DNA: TGTGCCAGCACCCGGGGTGGGGTGGGCACTGAAGCTTTCTTT. Translated: CASTRGGVGTEAFF.

The genes are TRBV7-9 and TRBJ1-1; D is perhaps TRBD1 (5 bases). V shed 6 bases and J shed 3 bases, with 14 bases lying between them. This CDR3 comprises 14 residues. CDR1 SEHNR and CDR2 FQNEAQ come from the germline V gene (reference sequence). The CDR3 here is CASRLHRPDTEAFF. Here the CDR3 DNA reads TGTGCCAGCAGGTTACACAGGCCGGACACTGAAGCTTTCTTT.

The chain is built from TRBV28 and TRBJ2-1; tentatively, D is TRBD1 or TRBD2 (5 bases each). The CDR3 loop spans 13 amino acids. Germline V gene sequence: CDR1 MDHEN, CDR2 SYDVKM. The V end was cut by 6 bases, the J end by 9 bases, with 15 bases between. The CDR3 loop reads CASRRGRVGEQFF. Written as DNA, the CDR3 is TGTGCCAGCAGGAGGGGCAGGGTCGGTGAGCAGTTCTTC.

The chain employs TRBV4-2 and TRBJ2-2, with D perhaps TRBD2 (6 bases). CDR1 LGHNA and CDR2 YNFKEQ come from the germline V gene. The CDR3 totals 15 residues. V lost 0 bases and J lost 4, with 9 bases in between. CDR3 DNA sequence: TGTGCCAGCAGCCAAGATCCGACTAGCACCGGGGAGCTGTTTTTT. It specifies CASSQDPTSTGELFF.

V is TRBV19 and J is TRBJ1-2, with 9 bases identical to TRBD1. The CDR3 totals 14 residues. Per germline, CDR1 LNHDA and CDR2 SQIVND (reference sequence). The junction had 5 bases not matched to a gene; V was cut back by 2 bases and J by 7 bases. CDR3 amino acids: CASSITGGASGYTF. The CDR3 region has the DNA TGTGCCAGTAGTATAACAGGGGGCGCCTCTGGCTACACCTTC.

The chain has TRBV15 and TRBJ2-6; D is perhaps TRBD1 (6 bases). The CDR3 is 18 amino acids. V gave up 1 base and J gave up 1 base, with 14 bases separating them. The germline gives CDR1 LNHNV, CDR2 YYDKDF (reference sequence). CDR3 sequence reads: CATSRAHRDLSGANVLTF. As DNA, the CDR3 is TGTGCCACCAGCAGAGCACACAGGGACCTATCTGGGGCCAACGTCCTGACTTTC. The full variable domain, its missing parts supplied by reference TRBV15 and TRBJ2-6, is DAMVIQNPRYQVTQFGKPVTLSCSQTLNHNVMYWYQQKSSQAPKLLFHYYDKDFNNEADTPDNFQSRRPNTSFCFLDIRSPGLGDTAMYLCATSRAHRDLSGANVLTFGAGSRLTVL.

V is TRBV7-2 and J is TRBJ2-3; 13 nucleotides match TRBD2. Germline V gene sequence: CDR1 SGHTA, CDR2 FQGNSA. The CDR3 length is 17 residues. V lost 4 bases and J lost 3; bases outside the gene matches: 7. CDR3 coding DNA: TGTGCCAGCAGCTGGGGACTAGCGGGACAGGCTACAGATACGCAGTATTTT. Amino acids: CASSWGLAGQATDTQYF.

The rearrangement joins TRBV27 to TRBJ2-5, with 7 positions matching TRBD1. The V gene's germline CDR1 is MNHEY and CDR2 SMNVEV (reference sequence). The CDR3 contains 15 residues. V lost 2 bases, J lost 5 bases, and 8 bases stayed unmatched. DNA for the CDR3: TGTGCCAGCAGTTTAGGGGACAGACCTACGGAGACCCAGTACTTC. This translates into CASSLGDRPTETQYF.

The chain is built from TRBV19 and TRBJ2-5; 12 bases match TRBD2. Per the germline V gene, CDR1 is LNHDA and CDR2 is SQIVND (reference sequence). Trimming removed 4 bases from V and 1 base from J; junction bases left unmatched: 13. The CDR3 contains 19 residues. The CDR3: CASSTSGLAGTIRQETQYF. DNA for the CDR3: TGTGCCAGTAGTACTTCGGGACTAGCGGGCACGATCCGCCAAGAGACCCAGTACTTC. The full variable domain, with the rest looked up from reference TRBV19 and TRBJ2-5, is DGGITQSPKYLFRKEGQNVTLSCEQNLNHDAMYWYRQDPGQGLRLIYYSQIVNDFQKGDIAEGYSVSREKKESFPLTVTSAQKNPTAFYLCASSTSGLAGTIRQETQYFGPGTRLLVL.